Described below is a single TCR beta chain sequence and its context. Its matching antigen is unknown. The record originates from a study of lymphopenia after photon versus proton radiotherapy. TCRdb keeps only in-frame clones here, not all; method: immunoSEQ multiplex PCR. The sample shows 45,000 to 65,000 clones, approximately 92% of them seen only once. The V end was cut by 8 bases, the J end by 4 bases, with 14 bases between. The germline V gene has CDR1 LNHDA and CDR2 SQIVND (reference sequence). CDR3 length: 13 amino acids. Regarding the study as a whole: After the lymphocyte nadir, photon-treated repertoires showed oligoclonal expansion, especially of CD8+ Temra cells. Proton therapy kept repertoires fairly stable, unlike photons, which gained effector/memory cells.

The source was peripheral blood, collected from a patient treated with photon-based radiotherapy. The chain recombines TRBV19 with TRBJ1-1; TRBD1 might be the D (5 bases). The clonotype comes from a woman in her thirties or forties with cholangiocarcinoma. Here the CDR3 reads CASGGTWGTEAFF. The DNA for the CDR3 is TGTGCCAGTGGGGGAACCTGGGGCACTGAAGCTTTCTTT.